The clone carrying this T cell receptor (beta chain) qualifies as medium-sized (0.01 to 0.1%). TCRdb re-analysed the RT-PCR reads in MiXCR, keeping a single row per CDR3 protein. The sample carries about 1,400 distinct CDR3 sequences, 34% recorded once. V was clipped by 6 bases and J by 4 bases, with 15 bases between them. This CDR3 region has 14 residues. The germline gives CDR1 KGHSH, CDR2 LQKENI. The gene calls are TRBV18 and TRBJ1-1, with no clear D. The sequence was collected from a female donor with primary Sjogren's syndrome. The specimen was memory CD4+ T cells from salivary gland. The CDR3 nucleotides are TGTGCCAGCTCCATCGAAAGGGAGGCCACTGAAGCTTTCTTT. Its protein product is CASSIEREATEAFF. Using reference TRBV18 and TRBJ1-1 for the parts outside the CDR3, the full variable domain is NAGVMQNPRHLVRRRGQEARLRCSPMKGHSHVYWYRQLPEEGLKFMVYLQKENIIDESGMPKERFSAEFPKEGPSILRIQQVVRGDSAAYFCASSIEREATEAFFGQGTRLTVV.